The text below deals with one T cell receptor beta chain. The antigen remains undetermined. These data are taken from a study of cytomegalovirus exposure and HLA in healthy donors. Study summary: Out of 180 million or so T cells, an earlier analysis found some 120 million unique TCR beta sequences in total. Ancestry clustering placed 81% of approximately 420 genotyped donors in the Caucasian-associated cluster. Study-wide findings and caveats: For presence/absence analyses, sequencing depth was assumed to be roughly uniform across donors.

Primers for the PCR totalled 60 Vbeta and 13 Jbeta. The protocol was immunoSEQ multiplex PCR, while the TCRdb copy is restricted to in-frame clones and leaves out a portion. The data hold 200,000 or so clones, with over 70% observed a single time. The CDR3 has 15 residues. Germline CDR1 and CDR2: MDHEN and SYDVKM. The source material was PBMCs. The genes are TRBV28 and TRBJ2-5; 10 nucleotides match TRBD1. The J call may not be correct, given that the DNA end is closer to TRBJ2-7. The clonotype was recovered from a boy younger than 10 in good health and CMV-seronegative. Here the CDR3 DNA reads TGTGCCAGCAGTTTCGACAGGGGGCGAAGAGACGAGCAGTACTTC. Translating it yields CASSFDRGRRDEQYF.